The rows below give T cell receptor beta chains drawn from one sample of a study of radiation and T cells in renal cell carcinoma. Here immunoSEQ multiplex PCR was the method, and the copy in TCRdb shows in-frame clones only, minus some. The sample lists about 49,000 clones; 80% were seen once. Sequences were derived from blood, sampled from a patient whose treatment included radiotherapy and nephrectomy. The source of these receptors is a woman between 70 and 85 years old with renal cell carcinoma. Each CDR3 is given with its conserved first and last residue. D genes are given only for firm matches. Not all rows give a size; the values are once, few, many and, for expanded clones, a class.

TRBD2	TRBV7-2	TRBJ2-1	once	TGTGCCAGCAGCCTTAGCGGGACCGGTTACAATGAGCAGTTCTTC	CASSLSGTGYNEQFF
TRBD1	TRBV7-9	TRBJ1-1	NA	TGTGCCAGCAGCTCGAAATACCAGGGACAGGGGGGTGACACTGAAGCTTTCTTT	CASSSKYQGQGGDTEAFF
NA	TRBV18	TRBJ2-6	NA	TGTGCCAGCTCACCAATGGGCGGGGCCACCTCTGGGGCCAACGTCCTGACTTTC	CASSPMGGATSGANVLTF
NA	TRBV28	TRBJ2-7	NA	TGTGCCAGCAGTTCAGGGGGACGCGGGGGCTACGAGCAGTACTTC	CASSSGGRGGYEQYF
TRBD2	TRBV5-4	TRBJ2-7	once	TGTGCCAGCAGCTCCACTAGCGGGAGGATCTACGAGCAGTACTTC	CASSSTSGRIYEQYF
NA	TRBV2	TRBJ1-4	few	TGTGCCAGCAGTGAATATGGGGGGTCTAATGAAAAACTGTTTTTT	CASSEYGGSNEKLFF
NA	TRBV7-8	TRBJ1-1	few	TGTGCCAGCAGCTTAGCCCAGGGAACTGAAGCTTTCTTT	CASSLAQGTEAFF
NA	TRBV23-1	TRBJ1-3	once	TGCGCCAGCAGTCACCCGTTCAGAGGGGCGACTGGAAACACCATATATTTT	CASSHPFRGATGNTIYF
NA	TRBV6-5	TRBJ1-3	NA	TGTGCCAGCAGTTACTCAGGCAGTGACTCTGGAAACACCATATATTTT	CASSYSGSDSGNTIYF
NA	TRBV10-2	TRBJ2-5	NA	TGCGCCAGCAGTGAGAACTGGGGGGACCAAGAGACCCAGTACTTC	CASSENWGDQETQYF
NA	TRBV6-6	TRBJ2-7	NA	TGTGCCAGCAGGTTAGCGGAGCGGTACGAGCAGTACTTC	CASRLAERYEQYF
NA	TRBV10-2	TRBJ1-2	NA	TGCGCCAGCAGTGAGTCGAAGGGCATTACCTATGGCTACACCTTC	CASSESKGITYGYTF
NA	TRBV6-1	TRBJ2-6	few	TGTGCCAGCAGTGGTGGGAAGCTCGGGAGCTCTGGGGCCAACGTCCTGACTTTC	CASSGGKLGSSGANVLTF
TRBD2	TRBV7-2	TRBJ2-1	NA	TGTGCCAGCAGCCTGACTAGCGGGAGGGCTAATGAGCAGTTCTTC	CASSLTSGRANEQFF
NA	TRBV5-8	TRBJ1-1	NA	TGTGCCAGCAGCTTGGGGGCCACAGGGAGGAACACTGAAGCTTTCTTT	CASSLGATGRNTEAFF
NA	TRBV7-9	TRBJ2-5	NA	TGTGCCAGCAGTCCTTTAGAAGAGGGGAAGACCCAGTACTTC	CASSPLEEGKTQYF
NA	TRBV5-1	TRBJ1-1	NA	TGCGCCAGCAGCCTGACGGCAAGTAACACTGAAGCTTTCTTT	CASSLTASNTEAFF
NA	TRBV2	TRBJ1-1	few	TGTGCCAGCAGCCAGACCCCGGAGACTGAAGCTTTCTTT	CASSQTPETEAFF
TRBD1	TRBV29-1	TRBJ2-7	NA	TGCAGCGTTGAAGAACGGGGACAGGGGGACCTTTACGAGCAGTACTTC	CSVEERGQGDLYEQYF
NA	TRBV5-1	TRBJ2-2	once	TGCGCCAGCAGCTTGAGTGGGGTCGCAGCCGCCGGGGAGCTGTTTTTT	CASSLSGVAAAGELFF
NA	TRBV5-4	TRBJ2-1	NA	TGTGCCAGCAGCGAAGGGAACACCTACAATGAGCAGTTCTTC	CASSEGNTYNEQFF
TRBD1	TRBV27	TRBJ1-3	once	TGTGCCAGCAGTTTCCAGGGGGGCGGAAACACCATATATTTT	CASSFQGGGNTIYF
NA	TRBV9	TRBJ1-2	once	TGTGCCAGCAGCGTACGAGGGAACCCTAACTATGGCTACACCTTC	CASSVRGNPNYGYTF
NA	TRBV30	TRBJ1-1	few	TGTGCCTGGAGTGGCAGAGGTAACGGGTATGAAGCTTTCTTT	CAWSGRGNGYEAFF
TRBD1	TRBV2	TRBJ1-1	NA	TGTGCCAGCAAACCAACAGGGGGGAGTACTGAAGCTTTCTTT	CASKPTGGSTEAFF
NA	TRBV10-3	TRBJ2-3	NA	TGTGCCATCAGTGGACAGGACCCTAGCACAGATACGCAGTATTTT	CAISGQDPSTDTQYF
NA	TRBV7-8	TRBJ1-4	NA	TGTGCCAGCAGCTTACATGGTGCAACTAATGAAAAACTGTTTTTT	CASSLHGATNEKLFF
NA	TRBV4-2	TRBJ1-1	NA	TGTGCCAGCAGCCAAGTATTTTCAGGGAGGAGAACTGAAGCTTTCTTT	CASSQVFSGRRTEAFF
NA	TRBV10-1	TRBJ2-7	few	TGCGCCAGCAGCCTCGAGACTAGCTCCTACGAGCAGTACTTC	CASSLETSSYEQYF
TRBD1	TRBV27	TRBJ1-1	NA	TGTGCCAGCAGTTTCACAGGGGTGGAAGCTTTCTTT	CASSFTGVEAFF
TRBD1	TRBV27	TRBJ1-4	NA	TGTGCCAGCAGCTTTTCTGACAGGGCTGAAAAACTGTTTTTT	CASSFSDRAEKLFF
TRBD1	TRBV18	TRBJ2-3	once	TGTGCCAGCGGACAGGGGGCGGGAGATACGCAGTATTTT	CASGQGAGDTQYF
NA	TRBV5-6	TRBJ2-7	once	TGTGCCAGCAGCTTGAGTTCCTACGAGCAGTACTTC	CASSLSSYEQYF
TRBD2	TRBV5-1	TRBJ2-2	NA	TGCGCCAGCAGCTTGCGGCCTAGCGGGAGAACGGACACCGGGGAGCTGTTTTTT	CASSLRPSGRTDTGELFF
NA	TRBV5-6	TRBJ1-6	NA	TGTGCCAGCAGCTTGGGTCAGGCATCACCCCTCCACTTT	CASSLGQASPLHF
NA	TRBV28	TRBJ1-1	NA	TGTGCCAGCAGTGTCCGACGAGGCGGTGCTACTGAAGCTTTCTTT	CASSVRRGGATEAFF